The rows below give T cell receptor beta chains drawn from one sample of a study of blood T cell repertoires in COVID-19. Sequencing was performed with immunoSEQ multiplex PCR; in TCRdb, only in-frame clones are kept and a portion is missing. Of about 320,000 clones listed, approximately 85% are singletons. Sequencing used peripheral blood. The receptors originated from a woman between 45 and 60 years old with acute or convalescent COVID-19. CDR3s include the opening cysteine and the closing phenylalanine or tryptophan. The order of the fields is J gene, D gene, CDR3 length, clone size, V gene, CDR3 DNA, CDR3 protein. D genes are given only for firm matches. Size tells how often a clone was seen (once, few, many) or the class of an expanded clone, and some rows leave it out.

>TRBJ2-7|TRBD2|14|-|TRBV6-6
TGTGCCAGCAGTTACGCCCTAGCGGGAGTTTCTCAGTACTTC
CASSYALAGVSQYF
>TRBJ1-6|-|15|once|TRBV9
TGTGCCAGCAGCGTAGATAGCAGGGTGGATTCACCCCTCCACTTT
CASSVDSRVDSPLHF
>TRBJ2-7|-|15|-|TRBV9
TGTGCCAGCAGCACAAGCGGGCAGGGAATCTACGAGCAGTACTTC
CASSTSGQGIYEQYF
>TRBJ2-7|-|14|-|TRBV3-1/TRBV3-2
TGTGCCAGCAGCCAAATGACTAGCTCCTACGAGCAGTACTTC
CASSQMTSSYEQYF
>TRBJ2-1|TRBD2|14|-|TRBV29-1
TGCAGCGTTGCCCGGACTAGCTCCTACAATGAGCAGTTCTTC
CSVARTSSYNEQFF
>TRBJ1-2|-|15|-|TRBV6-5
TGTGCCAGCAGTTACGGCGGTGGACAGAACTATGGCTACACCTTC
CASSYGGGQNYGYTF
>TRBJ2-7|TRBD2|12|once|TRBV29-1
TGCAGCGCCTGGGGAGGGAACTACGAGCAGTACTTC
CSAWGGNYEQYF
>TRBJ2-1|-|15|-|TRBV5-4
TGTGCCAGCAGCTTAACGACAGGCTACAGCGATGAGCAGTTCTTC
CASSLTTGYSDEQFF
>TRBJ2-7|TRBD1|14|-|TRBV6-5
TGTGCCAGCAGTTTCGGACAGGGGAAGTACGAGCAGTACTTC
CASSFGQGKYEQYF
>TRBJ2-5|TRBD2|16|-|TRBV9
TGTGCCAGCAGCGCCGGGACTAGCGCCAGTTTTGAGACCCAGTACTTC
CASSAGTSASFETQYF
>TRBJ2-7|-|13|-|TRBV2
TGTGCCAGCAGCGCGACAGGGAGGTACGAGCAGTACTTC
CASSATGRYEQYF
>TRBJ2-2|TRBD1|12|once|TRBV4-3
TGCGCCAGCAGCCGGCCGGGACAGAGGCTGTTTTTT
CASSRPGQRLFF
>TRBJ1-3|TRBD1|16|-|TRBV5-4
TGTGCCAGCAGCTCGGGACAGAAGTACTCTGGAAACACCATATATTTT
CASSSGQKYSGNTIYF
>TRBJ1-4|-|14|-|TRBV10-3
TGTGCCACGCGGACCGGGGGGGTCGGAGAAAAACTGTTTTTT
CATRTGGVGEKLFF
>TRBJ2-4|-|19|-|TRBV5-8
TGTGCCAGCAGCCCTGGGGAAAGTGGGTCAAGAGGGGCCAAAAACATTCAGTACTTC
CASSPGESGSRGAKNIQYF
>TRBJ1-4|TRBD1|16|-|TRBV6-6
TGTGCCAGCAGTTACTCCGCAGGGGGCTTGGGTGAAAAACTGTTTTTT
CASSYSAGGLGEKLFF
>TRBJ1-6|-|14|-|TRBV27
TGTGCCAGCAGTTTATTGCCAGGAAGCTCACCCCTCCACTTT
CASSLLPGSSPLHF
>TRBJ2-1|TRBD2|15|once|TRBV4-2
TGTGCCAGCAGCCAAGAGGTCGACGGGAGGATTGAGCAGTTCTTC
CASSQEVDGRIEQFF
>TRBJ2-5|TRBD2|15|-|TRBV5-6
TGTGCCAGCAGCTTGGCCCGGGGGGGCCCAGAGACCCAGTACTTC
CASSLARGGPETQYF
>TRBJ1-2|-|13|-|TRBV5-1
TGCGCCAGCAGCTTACAGGGCGATTATGGCTACACCTTC
CASSLQGDYGYTF
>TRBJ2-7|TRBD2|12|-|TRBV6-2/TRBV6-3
TGTGCCAGCAGTCTTCTAGCGGGAGGCCGGAGATTC
CASSLLAGGRRF
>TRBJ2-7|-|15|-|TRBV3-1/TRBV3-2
TGTGCCAGCAGCCAAGAGGTGGGGCCCATTTACGAGCAGTACTTC
CASSQEVGPIYEQYF
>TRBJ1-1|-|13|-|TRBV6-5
TGTGCCAGCAGTCACGGGGAGATTCTGGAAGCTTTCTTT
CASSHGEILEAFF
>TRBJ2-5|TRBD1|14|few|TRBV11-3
TGTGCCAGCAGCGGAAGGACAGGGCTTGAGACCCAGTACTTC
CASSGRTGLETQYF
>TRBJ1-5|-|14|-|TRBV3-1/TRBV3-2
TGTGCCAGCAGCCAGGGACACAGCAATCAGCCCCAGCATTTT
CASSQGHSNQPQHF
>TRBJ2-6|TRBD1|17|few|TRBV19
TGTGCCAGTAGTGAGCGGACAGGGATGCCTGGGGCCAACGTCCTGACTTTC
CASSERTGMPGANVLTF
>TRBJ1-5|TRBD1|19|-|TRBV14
TGTGCCAGCAGCCTGGTACAGGGACAGGGCCCTCCTAGCAATCAGCCCCAGCATTTT
CASSLVQGQGPPSNQPQHF
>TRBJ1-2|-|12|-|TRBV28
TGTGCCAGCAGCATCCGGTACTATGGCTACACCTTC
CASSIRYYGYTF
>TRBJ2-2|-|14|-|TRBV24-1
TGTGCCACCCGCGGGACAGTTGGCCGCGGGGAGCTGTTTTTT
CATRGTVGRGELFF
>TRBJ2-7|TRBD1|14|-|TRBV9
TGTGCCAGCAGCGTAGGACAGGGGATCTACGAGCAGTACTTC
CASSVGQGIYEQYF
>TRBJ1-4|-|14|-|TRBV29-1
TGCAGCGTCGGTAACGTAGCGGGGAATGAAAAACTGTTTTTT
CSVGNVAGNEKLFF
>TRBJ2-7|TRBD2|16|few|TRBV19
TGTGCCAGTAGTAGGGGACTAGCGGCTAGCTCCTACGAGCAGTACTTC
CASSRGLAASSYEQYF
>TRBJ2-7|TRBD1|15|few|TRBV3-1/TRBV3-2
TGTGCCAGCAGCCCAGGACAGGGGCTATCCTACGAGCAGTACTTC
CASSPGQGLSYEQYF
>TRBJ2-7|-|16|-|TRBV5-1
TGCGCCAGCAGCTTGGGAGAGTTAATGAGTATCCACGAGCAGTACTTC
CASSLGELMSIHEQYF
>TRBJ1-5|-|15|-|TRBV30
TGTGCCTGGAGTGTACCCAGGGTATATGGTCAGCCCCAGCATTTT
CAWSVPRVYGQPQHF
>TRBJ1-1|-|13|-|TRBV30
TGTGCCTGGAGTGAAGGGGGGGGAACTGAAGCTTTCTTT
CAWSEGGGTEAFF
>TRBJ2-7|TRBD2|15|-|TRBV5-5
TGTGCCAGCAGGCCCGGGACTAGCGGGAGCTACGAGCAGTACTTC
CASRPGTSGSYEQYF
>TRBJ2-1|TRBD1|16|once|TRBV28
TGTGCCAGCAGTTTCGGGACAGGTTTCTCCTACAATGAGCAGTTCTTC
CASSFGTGFSYNEQFF
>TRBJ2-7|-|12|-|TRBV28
TGTGCCAGCGGACCGGGAGTTTTAGAGCAGTACTTC
CASGPGVLEQYF
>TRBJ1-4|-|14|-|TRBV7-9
TGTGCCAGCAGCCCCTGGACAGACGCGGAAAAACTGTTTTTT
CASSPWTDAEKLFF
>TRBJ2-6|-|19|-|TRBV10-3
TGTGCCATCAGTGAGTCGACAAGTGGTCACCTCTCTGGGGCCAACGTCCTGACTTTC
CAISESTSGHLSGANVLTF
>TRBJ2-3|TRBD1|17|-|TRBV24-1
TGTGCCACCCAAGGGACAGGGACAGACACTAGCACAGATACGCAGTATTTT
CATQGTGTDTSTDTQYF
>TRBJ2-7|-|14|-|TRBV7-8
TGTGCCAGCAGCTTAGACCTGGGAGGCTACGAGCAGTACTTC
CASSLDLGGYEQYF
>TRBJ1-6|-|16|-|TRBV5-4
TGTGCCAGCAGTTGGACAGCTAGCTCCTATAATTCACCCCTCCACTTT
CASSWTASSYNSPLHF
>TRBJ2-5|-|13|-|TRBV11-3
TGTGCCAGCAGCTGGGGCCCATGGGAGACCCAGTACTTC
CASSWGPWETQYF
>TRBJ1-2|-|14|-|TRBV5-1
TGCGCCAGCAGCCATAATGGGGCAGGGGAAGGCTACACCTTC
CASSHNGAGEGYTF
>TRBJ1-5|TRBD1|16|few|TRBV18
TGTGCCAGCTCAGCGGGACAGAGTTTTAGCAATCAGCCCCAGCATTTT
CASSAGQSFSNQPQHF
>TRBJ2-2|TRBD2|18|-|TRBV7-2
TGTGCCAGCAGCTTAGCGTTAGCTAGCGGGAGGTCATGGGGGGAGCTGTTTTTT
CASSLALASGRSWGELFF
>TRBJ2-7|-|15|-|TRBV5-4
TGTGCCAGCAGGCCGGACTCCCAGCGGCCCTACGAGCAGTACTTC
CASRPDSQRPYEQYF
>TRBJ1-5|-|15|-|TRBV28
TGTGCCAGCAGTTTCCAGGGTAAGGGCAATCAGCCCCAGCATTTT
CASSFQGKGNQPQHF
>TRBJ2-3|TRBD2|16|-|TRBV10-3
TGTGCCATCAGTGGAGGGACTAGCGGATACACAGATACGCAGTATTTT
CAISGGTSGYTDTQYF
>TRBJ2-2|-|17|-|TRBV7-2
TGTGCCAGCAGCGTTACAGTAGACAGCGCCCACACCGGGGAGCTGTTTTTT
CASSVTVDSAHTGELFF